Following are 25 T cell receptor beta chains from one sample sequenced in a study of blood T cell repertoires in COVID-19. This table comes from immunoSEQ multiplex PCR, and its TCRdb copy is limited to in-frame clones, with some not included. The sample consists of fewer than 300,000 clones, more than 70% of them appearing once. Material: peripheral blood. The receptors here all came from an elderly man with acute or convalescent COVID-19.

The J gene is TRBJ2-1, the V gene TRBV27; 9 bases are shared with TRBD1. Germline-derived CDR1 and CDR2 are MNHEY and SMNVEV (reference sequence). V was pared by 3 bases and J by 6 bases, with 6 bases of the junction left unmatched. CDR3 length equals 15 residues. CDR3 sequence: CASSLLGTGSNEQFF. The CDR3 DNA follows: TGTGCCAGCAGTTTGCTGGGGACAGGGAGCAATGAGCAGTTCTTC.

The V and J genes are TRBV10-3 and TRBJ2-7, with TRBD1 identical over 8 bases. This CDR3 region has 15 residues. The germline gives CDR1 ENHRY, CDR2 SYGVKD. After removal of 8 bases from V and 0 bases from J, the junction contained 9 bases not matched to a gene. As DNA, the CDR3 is TGTGCCATCGGGCCTGGACAGGGCCTCTCCTACGAGCAGTACTTC. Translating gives CAIGPGQGLSYEQYF.

CDR3 sequence (DNA): TGTGCCAGCACCCAGAGGGGGGGCAGCGAGCAGTACTTC. Translated: CASTQRGGSEQYF. V is TRBV12-3 or TRBV12-4 and J is TRBJ2-7; D might be TRBD2 (7 bases). Deletions cut 7 bases from V and 6 bases from J, with 16 bases between. The CDR3 is 13 residues long.

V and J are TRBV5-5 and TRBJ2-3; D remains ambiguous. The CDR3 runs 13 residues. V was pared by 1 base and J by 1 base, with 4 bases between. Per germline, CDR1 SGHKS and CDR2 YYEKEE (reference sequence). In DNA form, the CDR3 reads TGTGCCAGCAGCTTGCGAGGCACAGATACGCAGTATTTT. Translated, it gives CASSLRGTDTQYF. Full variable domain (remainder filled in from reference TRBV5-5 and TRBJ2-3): DAGVTQSPTHLIKTRGQQVTLRCSPISGHKSVSWYQQVLGQGPQFIFQYYEKEERGRGNFPDRFSARQFPNYSSELNVNALLLGDSALYLCASSLRGTDTQYFGPGTRLTVL.

CDR3 DNA sequence: TGTGCCAGCAGTTACCTTGAGACCCAGTACTTC. Its protein is CASSYLETQYF. The genes are TRBV6-5 and TRBJ2-5; D ambiguous. The CDR3 has 11 amino acids. Trimming took off 2 bases at V and 5 bases at J, with 3 bases between the two ends. Germline assignment: CDR1 MNHEY and CDR2 SVGAGI.

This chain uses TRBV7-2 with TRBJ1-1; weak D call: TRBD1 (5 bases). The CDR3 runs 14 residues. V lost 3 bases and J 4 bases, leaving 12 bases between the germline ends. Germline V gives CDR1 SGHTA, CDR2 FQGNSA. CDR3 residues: CASSFYRGVTEAFF. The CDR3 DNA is TGTGCCAGCAGCTTCTACCGGGGGGTCACTGAAGCTTTCTTT.

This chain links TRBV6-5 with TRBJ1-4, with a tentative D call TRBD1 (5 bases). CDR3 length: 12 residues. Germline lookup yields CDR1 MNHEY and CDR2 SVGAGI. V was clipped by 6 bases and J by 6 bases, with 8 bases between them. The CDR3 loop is CASRGPYEKLFF. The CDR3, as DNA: TGTGCCAGCAGGGGGCCTTATGAAAAACTGTTTTTT.

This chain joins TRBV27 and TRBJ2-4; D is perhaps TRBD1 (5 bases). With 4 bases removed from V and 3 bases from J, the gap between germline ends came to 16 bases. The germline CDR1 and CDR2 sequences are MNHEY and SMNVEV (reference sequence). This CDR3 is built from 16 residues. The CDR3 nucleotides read TGTGCCAGCAGTTCTCCGGCCGCTAGGGGCAAAAACATTCAGTACTTC. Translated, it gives CASSSPAARGKNIQYF.

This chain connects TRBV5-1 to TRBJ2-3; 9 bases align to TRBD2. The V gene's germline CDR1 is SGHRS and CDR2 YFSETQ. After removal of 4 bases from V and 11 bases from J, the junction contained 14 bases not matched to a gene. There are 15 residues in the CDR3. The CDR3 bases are TGCGCCAGCAGCCCATCCGAGACTAGCGGTCCCTTGCAGTATTTT. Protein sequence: CASSPSETSGPLQYF.

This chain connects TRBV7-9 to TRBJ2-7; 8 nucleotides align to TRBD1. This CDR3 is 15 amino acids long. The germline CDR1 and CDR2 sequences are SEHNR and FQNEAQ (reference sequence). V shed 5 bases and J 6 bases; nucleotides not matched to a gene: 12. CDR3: CASSQGQGWWTEQYF. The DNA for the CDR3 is TGTGCCAGCAGCCAAGGACAGGGCTGGTGGACCGAGCAGTACTTC.

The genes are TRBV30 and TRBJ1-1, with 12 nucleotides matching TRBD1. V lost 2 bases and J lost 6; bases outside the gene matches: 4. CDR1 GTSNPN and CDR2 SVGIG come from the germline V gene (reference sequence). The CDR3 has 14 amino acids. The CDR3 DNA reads TGTGCCTGGAGTTTGGGACAGGGGGCTTCTGAAGCTTTCTTT. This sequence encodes CAWSLGQGASEAFF.

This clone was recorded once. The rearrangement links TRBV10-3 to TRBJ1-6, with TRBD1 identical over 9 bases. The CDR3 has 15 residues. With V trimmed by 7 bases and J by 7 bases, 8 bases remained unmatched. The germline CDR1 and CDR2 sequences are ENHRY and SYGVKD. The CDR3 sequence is CAITRTGDQNSPLHF. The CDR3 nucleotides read TGTGCCATCACCCGGACAGGGGATCAGAATTCACCCCTCCACTTT.

The CDR3 region has the DNA TGTGCCAGTAGTACGACGACAGGGCGAAATTCACCCCTCCACTTT. Its protein product is CASSTTTGRNSPLHF. V and J are TRBV19 and TRBJ1-6, with 7 bases matching TRBD1. Per germline, CDR1 LNHDA and CDR2 SQIVND (reference sequence). V dropped 4 bases and J dropped 7; count of bases not matched to a gene: 7. CDR3 length: 15 residues.

The CDR3: CASSPAEGGKDEQFF. CDR3 nucleotide sequence: TGTGCCAGCAGTCCAGCAGAGGGTGGTAAGGATGAGCAGTTCTTC. The gene calls are TRBV6-5 and TRBJ2-1; maybe TRBD2 (5 bases). V lost 5 bases and J 8 bases, leaving 19 bases between the germline ends. Germline loops: CDR1 MNHEY, CDR2 SVGAGI. The CDR3 is 15 amino acids.

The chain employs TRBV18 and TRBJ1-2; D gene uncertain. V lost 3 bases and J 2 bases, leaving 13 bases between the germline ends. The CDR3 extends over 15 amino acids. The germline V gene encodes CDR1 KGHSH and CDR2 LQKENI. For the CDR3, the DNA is TGTGCCAGCTCACCCCCAGGAGGCCGAAACTATGGCTACACCTTC. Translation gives CASSPPGGRNYGYTF. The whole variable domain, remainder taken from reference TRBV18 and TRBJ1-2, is NAGVMQNPRHLVRRRGQEARLRCSPMKGHSHVYWYRQLPEEGLKFMVYLQKENIIDESGMPKERFSAEFPKEGPSILRIQQVVRGDSAAYFCASSPPGGRNYGYTFGSGTRLTVV.

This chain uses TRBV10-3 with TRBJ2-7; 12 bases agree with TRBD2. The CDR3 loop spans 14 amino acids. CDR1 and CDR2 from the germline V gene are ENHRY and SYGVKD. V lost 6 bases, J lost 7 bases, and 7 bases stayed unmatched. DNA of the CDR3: TGTGCCATCAGGCAGACTAGCGGGAGCGAAGAGCAGTACTTC. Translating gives CAIRQTSGSEEQYF.

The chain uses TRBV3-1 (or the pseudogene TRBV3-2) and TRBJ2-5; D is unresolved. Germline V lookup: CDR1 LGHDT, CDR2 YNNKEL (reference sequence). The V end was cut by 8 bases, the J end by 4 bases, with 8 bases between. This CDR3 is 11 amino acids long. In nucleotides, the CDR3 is TGTGCCAGCTCCGGGTTAGAGACCCAGTACTTC. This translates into CASSGLETQYF.

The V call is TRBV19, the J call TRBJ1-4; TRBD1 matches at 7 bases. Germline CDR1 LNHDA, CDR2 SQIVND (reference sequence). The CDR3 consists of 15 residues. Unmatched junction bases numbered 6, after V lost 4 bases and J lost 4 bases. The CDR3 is CASSRGQAFNEKLFF. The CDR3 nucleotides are TGTGCCAGTAGTAGAGGACAGGCCTTTAATGAAAAACTGTTTTTT.

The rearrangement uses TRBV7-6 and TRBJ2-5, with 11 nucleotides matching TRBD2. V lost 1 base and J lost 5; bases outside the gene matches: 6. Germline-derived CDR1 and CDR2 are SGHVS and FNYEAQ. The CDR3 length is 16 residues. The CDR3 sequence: CASSLGSSGGAETQYF. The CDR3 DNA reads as TGTGCCAGCAGCTTAGGAAGTAGCGGGGGGGCCGAGACCCAGTACTTC. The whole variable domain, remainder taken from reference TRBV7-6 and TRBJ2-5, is GAGVSQSPRYKVTKRGQDVALRCDPISGHVSLYWYRQALGQGPEFLTYFNYEAQQDKSGLPNDRFSAERPEGSISTLTIQRTEQRDSAMYRCASSLGSSGGAETQYFGPGTRLLVL.

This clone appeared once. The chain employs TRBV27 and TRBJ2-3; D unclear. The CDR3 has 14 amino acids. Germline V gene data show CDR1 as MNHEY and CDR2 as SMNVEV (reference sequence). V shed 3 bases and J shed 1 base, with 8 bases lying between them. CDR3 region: CASSLRGGTDTQYF. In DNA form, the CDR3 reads TGTGCCAGCAGTTTGCGCGGCGGCACAGATACGCAGTATTTT.

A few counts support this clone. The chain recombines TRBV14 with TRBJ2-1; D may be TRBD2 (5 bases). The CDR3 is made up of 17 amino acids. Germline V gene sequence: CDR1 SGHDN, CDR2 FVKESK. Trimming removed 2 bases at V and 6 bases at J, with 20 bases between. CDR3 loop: CASSQFRGVRVGNEQFF. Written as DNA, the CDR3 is TGTGCCAGCAGCCAATTTCGGGGAGTGAGAGTGGGCAATGAGCAGTTCTTC.

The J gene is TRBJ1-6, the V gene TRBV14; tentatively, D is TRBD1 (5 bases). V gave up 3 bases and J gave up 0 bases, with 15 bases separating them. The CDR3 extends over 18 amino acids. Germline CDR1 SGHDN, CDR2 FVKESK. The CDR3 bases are TGTGCCAGCAGCCAGGGGGGGGGTCGAAGCTCCTATAATTCACCCCTCCACTTT. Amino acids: CASSQGGGRSSYNSPLHF.

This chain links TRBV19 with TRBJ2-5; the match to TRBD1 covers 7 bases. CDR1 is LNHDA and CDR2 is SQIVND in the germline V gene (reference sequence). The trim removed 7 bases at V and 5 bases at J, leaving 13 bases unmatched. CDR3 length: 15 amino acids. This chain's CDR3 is CASTTTGLGGETQYF. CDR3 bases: TGTGCCAGTACCACGACAGGGTTAGGGGGTGAGACCCAGTACTTC.

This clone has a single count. The CDR3 nucleotides read TGTGCCAGCAGGGGATGGGGACAGAGAAATGAAAAACTGTTTTTT. As protein: CASRGWGQRNEKLFF. The chain combines TRBV27 with TRBJ1-4; 7 nucleotides align to TRBD1. Germline V gene sequence: CDR1 MNHEY, CDR2 SMNVEV (reference sequence). The CDR3 covers 15 residues. The J segment lost 5 bases and the V segment lost 6 bases, leaving 9 bases of the junction unmatched.

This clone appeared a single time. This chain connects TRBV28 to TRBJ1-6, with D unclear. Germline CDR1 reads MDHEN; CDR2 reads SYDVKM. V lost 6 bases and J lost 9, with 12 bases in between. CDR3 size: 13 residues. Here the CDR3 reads CASRTGKGSPLHF. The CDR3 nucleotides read TGTGCCAGCAGGACCGGGAAGGGTTCACCCCTCCACTTT.